This TCR beta chain was captured in a study of T cells in Graves' hyperthyroidism and ophthalmopathy. Turning to the study itself: Peripheral blood was secured at the point of initial diagnosis, before any treatment.

An absence of ophthalmopathy progression within 18 months meant stable Graves' hyperthyroidism. Patients were excluded for uncontrolled infection, other autoimmune disease, pregnancy or lactation. Cells are PBMCs isolated from about 10 ml of fresh blood. The CDR3 covers 15 residues. J lost 3 bases, V lost 2 bases, and 7 bases had no gene match. Using RNA transcripts as the source, TCR beta CDR3 regions were amplified. HTBI primers were employed in a first-round RT-PCR of the TCR CDR3. TCRdb called the multiplex PCR reads again in MiXCR, with one record for every CDR3 protein. The sample includes about 840,000 distinct CDR3 sequences, roughly 40% of them seen just once.

The chain uses TRBV12-3 or TRBV12-4 and TRBJ2-7; 7 bases are shared with TRBD1. Specimen: blood. The clonotype was recovered from a young man with Graves' hyperthyroidism. The CDR3 nucleotides read TGTGCCAGCAGTTTACTTTTGACAGGGAACTACGAGCAGTACTTC. The encoded protein is CASSLLLTGNYEQYF.